This T cell receptor beta chain was recorded in a study of metastatic and nonmetastatic thyroid tumors. Study in general: Repertoire data that came from the blood and tumor or nodule tissue of malignant and benign thyroid patients were compared.

Whole-study findings and limits: Malignant tumors reportedly showed significantly higher TCR beta diversity than benign nodules in both blood and tumor.

CDR3 length equals 17 residues. The germline gives CDR1 SGHAT, CDR2 FQNNGV. Trimming left V 1 base short and J 9 bases short, with 19 bases between. Among the patients, none had received any treatment before thyroid surgery. As originally analysed: Clinicopathological groups of papillary thyroid cancer showed CDR3 differences that were used to build a distant-metastasis classifier. TCRdb re-called clones via MiXCR from the PCR reads. The authors' filters were not applied to this entry. The profile shows under 5,500 clones, approximately 23% of them singletons. On this clone itself: Its antigen is still unknown.

J is TRBJ1-6 and V is TRBV11-2; TRBD1 is a possible D gene (6 bases). The clonotype was recovered from a female donor with papillary thyroid cancer or a benign thyroid nodule (not recorded which). Some clones in this sample may be carry-over from other donors' samples. Sequencing was done on a sample of adjacent normal tissue. DNA of the CDR3: TGTGCCAGCAGCTTAGTATGGACAGCAATTTCCAGTTCACCCCTCCACTTT. This encodes CASSLVWTAISSSPLHF.